This TCR beta chain was recorded in a study of T cells in Graves' hyperthyroidism and ophthalmopathy. CDR3 size: 15 residues. Germline V gene lookup returns CDR1 SSHAT and CDR2 FNYEAQ (reference sequence). The study's findings and limits: Model-based prediction identified ophthalmopathy a median 6.5 months prior to its onset. Most expanded thyroid clonotypes above 0.001 recurred in blood.

The CDR3 regions of TCR beta were amplified from RNA transcripts. The TCR CDR3 was amplified in a first-round RT-PCR using the HTBI primer set. TCRdb reprocessed the multiplex PCR reads via MiXCR and lists one record per CDR3 protein. The sample records under 300,000 distinct CDR3 sequences, about 14% being singletons. Notes on this clonotype: The antigen is undetermined. At one end, the junction sequence differs from germline, possibly due to a read error.

The chain recombines TRBV7-7 with TRBJ2-1; tentatively, D is TRBD1 (6 bases). This sequence was found in a woman in her forties with Graves' hyperthyroidism that later progressed to Graves' ophthalmopathy. The sequenced material came from blood. The CDR3 loop reads CASSLARGVRDEQFF. The CDR3 nucleotides are TGTGCTAGCAGCTTGGCCAGGGGCGTACGGGATGAGCAGTTCTTC.